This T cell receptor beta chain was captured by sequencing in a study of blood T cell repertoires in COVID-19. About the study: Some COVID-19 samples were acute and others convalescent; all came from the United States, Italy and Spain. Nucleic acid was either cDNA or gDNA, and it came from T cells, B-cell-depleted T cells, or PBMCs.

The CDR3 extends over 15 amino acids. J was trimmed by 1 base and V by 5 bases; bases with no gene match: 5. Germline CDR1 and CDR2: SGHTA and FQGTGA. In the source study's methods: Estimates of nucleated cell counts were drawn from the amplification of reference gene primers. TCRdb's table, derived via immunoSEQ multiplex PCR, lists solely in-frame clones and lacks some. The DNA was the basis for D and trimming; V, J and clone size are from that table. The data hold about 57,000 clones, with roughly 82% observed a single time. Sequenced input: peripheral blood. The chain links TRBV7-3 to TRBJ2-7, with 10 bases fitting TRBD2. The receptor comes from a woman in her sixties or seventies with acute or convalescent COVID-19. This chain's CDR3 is CASSIHSGGSYEQYF. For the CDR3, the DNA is TGTGCCAGCAGCATCCATAGCGGGGGGTCCTACGAGCAGTACTTC.